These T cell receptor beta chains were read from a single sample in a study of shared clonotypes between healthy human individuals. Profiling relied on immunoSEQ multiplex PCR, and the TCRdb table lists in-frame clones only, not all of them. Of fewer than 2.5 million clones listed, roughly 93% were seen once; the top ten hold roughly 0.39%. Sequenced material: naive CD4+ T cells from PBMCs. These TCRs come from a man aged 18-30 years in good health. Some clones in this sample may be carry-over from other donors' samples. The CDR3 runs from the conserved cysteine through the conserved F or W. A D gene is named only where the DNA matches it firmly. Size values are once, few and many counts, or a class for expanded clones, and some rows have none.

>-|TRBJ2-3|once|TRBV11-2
TGTGCCAGCAGCCTTTTACCGGGGGAGGATACGCAGTATTTT
CASSLLPGEDTQYF
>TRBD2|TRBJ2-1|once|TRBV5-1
TGCGCCAGCAGGGGGGGACTAGCGGAGTACAATGAGCAGTTCTTC
CASRGGLAEYNEQFF
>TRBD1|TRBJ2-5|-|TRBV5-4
TGTGCCAGCAGCCAGACCGGACAGGGACAAGAGACCCAGTACTTC
CASSQTGQGQETQYF
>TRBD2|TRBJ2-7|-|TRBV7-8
TGTGCCAGCAGCTTAACGGGGAGCGGGAGGAAAGGCTCCTACGAGCAGTACTTC
CASSLTGSGRKGSYEQYF
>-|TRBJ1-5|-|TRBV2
TGTGCCAGCAGTGAATTTTGGGCAGGGGCCGACCCTGGTGGAAATCAGCCCCAGCATTTT
CASSEFWAGADPGGNQPQHF
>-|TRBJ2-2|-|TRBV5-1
TGCGCCAGCAGCTTTCAAGGCCTAGGGGCCGGGGGCACCGGGGAGCTGTTTTTT
CASSFQGLGAGGTGELFF
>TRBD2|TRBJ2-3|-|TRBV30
TGTGCCTGGTCGCCTGGACTAGTATTAAAAGATACGCAGTATTTT
CAWSPGLVLKDTQYF
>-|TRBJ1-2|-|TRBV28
TGTGCCAGCAGTTTGTCCCCAGACTACTATGGCTACACCTTC
CASSLSPDYYGYTF
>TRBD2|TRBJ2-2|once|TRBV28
TGTGCCAGCAGTTTTGCGGGAGTGGGCACCGGGGAGCTGTTTTTT
CASSFAGVGTGELFF
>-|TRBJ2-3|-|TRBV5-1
TGCGCCAGCAGCTTGGCCGGGGCGGGCACAGATACGCAGTATTTT
CASSLAGAGTDTQYF
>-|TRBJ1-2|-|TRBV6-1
TGTGCCAGCAGTCCGCGGTGGGAATATGGCTACACCTTC
CASSPRWEYGYTF
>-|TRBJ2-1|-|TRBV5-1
TGCGCCAGCAGCGCCGGACGCACCAGTGAGCAGTTCTTC
CASSAGRTSEQFF
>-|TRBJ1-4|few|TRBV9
TGTGCCAGCAGCGTAAACGCCGGTGAAAAACTGTTTTTT
CASSVNAGEKLFF
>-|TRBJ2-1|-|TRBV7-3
TGTGCCAGCAGCTTATCAGGGGCTCATGAGCAGTTCTTC
CASSLSGAHEQFF
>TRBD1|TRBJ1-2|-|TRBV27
TGTGCCAGCAGTCCCTCCCGGACAGGGTCTATGATGGGCTACACCTTC
CASSPSRTGSMMGYTF
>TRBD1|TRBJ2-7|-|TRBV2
TGTGCCGGCCACGGGACAGGGGACCACGAGCAGTACTTC
CAGHGTGDHEQYF
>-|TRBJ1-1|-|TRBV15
TGTGCCACCAGCAGCAATCATCCTTGGGAGAACACTGAAGCTTTCTTT
CATSSNHPWENTEAFF
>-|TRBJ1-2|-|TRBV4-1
TGCGCCAGCAGCCAACAGGACAGAACGCTCTATGGCTACACCTTC
CASSQQDRTLYGYTF
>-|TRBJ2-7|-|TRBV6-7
TGTGCCAGCAGGAATTTGGGTCCGGACGGCTACGAGCAGTACTTC
CASRNLGPDGYEQYF
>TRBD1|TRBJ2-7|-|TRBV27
TGTGCCAGCAGTTCCCGGGTGACAGGGGGCAGGTCCTACGAGCAGTACTTC
CASSSRVTGGRSYEQYF
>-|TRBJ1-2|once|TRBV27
TGTGCCAGCAGTTCCATCACAGGACAGCTTTCGGGCTACACCTTC
CASSSITGQLSGYTF
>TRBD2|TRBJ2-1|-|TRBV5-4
TGTGCCAGCAGCTCGAAGACTAGCGGGGTTTACAATGAGCAGTTCTTC
CASSSKTSGVYNEQFF
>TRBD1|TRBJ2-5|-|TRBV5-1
TGCGCCAGCAGCCAAAGGGACAGGGGACAAGAGACCCAGTACTTC
CASSQRDRGQETQYF
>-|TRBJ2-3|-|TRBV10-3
TGTGCCATCAGTGGGAGCTCTGGGGCCGCAGATACGCAGTATTTT
CAISGSSGAADTQYF
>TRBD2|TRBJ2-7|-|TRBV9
TGTGCCAGCAGCCCCCTACTGACTAGCGGGAGCTACGAGCAGTACTTC
CASSPLLTSGSYEQYF
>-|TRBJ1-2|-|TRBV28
TGTGCCAGCAGTTTGGTCGGGATCGGGCAGGGGCCTGGCTACACCTTC
CASSLVGIGQGPGYTF
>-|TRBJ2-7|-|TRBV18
TGTGCCAGCTCACCACAGACCAAGTCCTACGAGCAGTACTTC
CASSPQTKSYEQYF
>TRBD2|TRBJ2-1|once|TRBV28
TGTGCCAGCAGCGGGGGGACTCCGTCCTACAATGAGCAGTTCTTC
CASSGGTPSYNEQFF
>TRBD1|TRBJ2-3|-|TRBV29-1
TGCAGCGTTACGGACAGGAAGGTCACAGATACGCAGTATTTT
CSVTDRKVTDTQYF
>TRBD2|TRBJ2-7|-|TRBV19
TGTGCCAGTAGTATAGATGGGGAAGCGGGAGTCGCCGAGCAGTACTTC
CASSIDGEAGVAEQYF
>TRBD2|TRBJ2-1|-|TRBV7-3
TGTGCCAGCAGCCGTGGACTAGCGGGAAGTGAGCAGTTCTTC
CASSRGLAGSEQFF
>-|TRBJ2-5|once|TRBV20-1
TGCAGTGCTACAGGGCCAGAGACCCAGTACTTC
CSATGPETQYF
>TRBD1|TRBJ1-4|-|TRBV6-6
TGTGCCAGCAACAGGGGGGGGGATGAAAAACTGTTTTTT
CASNRGGDEKLFF
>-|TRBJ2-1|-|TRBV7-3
TGTGCCAGCAGCCTCGGGACATACAATGAGCAGTTCTTC
CASSLGTYNEQFF
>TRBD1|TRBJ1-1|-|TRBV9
TGTGCCAGCAGCGCGGGGGACAGGGAGGACACTGAAGCTTTCTTT
CASSAGDREDTEAFF
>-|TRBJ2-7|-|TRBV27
TGTGCCAGCAGTTTAAGGCGGGGAGGCGAGCAGTACTTC
CASSLRRGGEQYF
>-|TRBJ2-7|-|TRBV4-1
TGCGCCAGCAGCCAAGATGTACAGGTAGCCTCCTACGAGCAGTACTTC
CASSQDVQVASYEQYF
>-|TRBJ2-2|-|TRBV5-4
TGTGCCAGCAGCCGGAGGGCCTTTGGAACCGGGGAGCTGTTTTTT
CASSRRAFGTGELFF
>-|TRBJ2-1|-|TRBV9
TGTGCCAGCAGCGTATCCCACTCCTACAATGAGCAGTTCTTC
CASSVSHSYNEQFF